The T cell receptor (beta chain) under discussion was sequenced for a study of blood T cell repertoires in COVID-19 (dated by TCRdb to about 2020). Some background on the complete study: Samples covering the acute and convalescent phases of COVID-19 were provided by collaborators in the United States, Italy and Spain. HLA class I and class II types, where available, came from metadata supplied by the sample provider rather than from assay-based typing. The repertoires were released in a freely available public database meant as a resource for research on the immune response to SARS-CoV-2. The dataset comprised deeply sampled blood TCRbeta repertoires from subjects exposed to, actively infected with, or recovered from COVID-19. The samples were drawn from two sources: the first 160 participants of the ongoing ImmuneRACE study, and 1,254 subjects contributed by 6 global collaborators. The material from the prospective study consisted of cDNA or gDNA derived from T cells, B-cell-depleted T cells, or PBMCs. Nearly every sample came with metadata listing a de-identified subject ID, COVID-19 status, age in years and sex.

Comment on this clone: Its target antigen remains unknown. No much larger clone exists at a distance of one base, and base qualities are not known.

The immunoSEQ Assay, a bias-controlled multiplex PCR, was used to amplify TCRbeta CDR3 regions from genomic DNA. The study's processing was this. Within the assay, amplification of reference gene primers was used to estimate how many nucleated cells each sample contained. To quantify the absolute abundance of each unique TCRbeta CDR3 rearrangement, sequence reads were collapsed and filtered. For each sample, productive Simpson clonality was calculated as the square root of Simpson's diversity index over productive rearrangements. What TCRdb holds here is the immuneACCESS table cut down to in-frame rearrangements. Part of the clones is not present; checked against another copy, under half of the missing clones reflect an unresolved V gene, and the others are unexplained. Clone size and the V and J calls come from that table; the DNA yielded D and trimming. Here the sample has 70,000 to 90,000 clones; 70% to 90% occur a single time. The top ten constitute more than 9.5% of the sample.

Results and caveats for the whole study, not just this receptor: The amount of clinical and demographic metadata varied by source and participant and was provided uncurated.

The CDR3 sequence holds 19 residues, the cysteine and phenylalanine included. Only CDR3 DNA remains: 57 bases, in frame from the first base. CDR1 and CDR2 were assigned from the germline V gene (reference sequence) as SGHNT and YYREEE. After removal of 4 bases from V and 0 bases from J, the junction retains 15 bases not matched to a gene. One collaborating source in Seattle enrolled patients during active infection and followed them longitudinally through the course of disease. The collaborating institutions used their own protocols to collect whole blood in K2EDTA tubes. For TCRbeta analysis, collaborators shipped samples as frozen whole blood, isolated PBMCs, or DNA extracted from either of those sample types.

The rearrangement joined TRBV5-4 to TRBJ2-3; 9 nucleotides in the junction match TRBD2. The origin of this receptor is a man between 45 and 60 years old with COVID-19, enrolled during active disease. Specimen: peripheral blood. Here the CDR3 is given as CASSASRGGRALSTDTQYF. In nucleotide form, the sequence is TGTGCCAGCAGCGCGTCCCGGGGCGGGAGGGCCCTTAGCACAGATACGCAGTATTTT.